This T cell receptor beta chain emerged from a study of T-cell memory formation after mild COVID-19. Overall study results and limits: Later expanders leaned CD4+, whereas clones that contracted between day 15 and 85 were balanced CD4/CD8. Chiefly within CM and EM were the contracting CD4+ clones; CD8+ ones were within EMRA.

For this clonotype: What it binds is unknown.

This CDR3 has 16 residues. The V gene lost 5 bases and the J gene lost 1 base, with 15 bases spanning the gap. CDR1 SGHVS and CDR2 FQNEAQ come from the germline V gene. Sample barcodes and UMIs were carried by the TCR alpha and TCR beta cDNA libraries that 5'RACE generated with constant-segment primers. From the 5' RACE reads, TCRdb called clonotypes with MiXCR, one entry per CDR3 protein. Of roughly 560,000 distinct CDR3 sequences in the sample, about a fifth are singletons; the top ten hold around 13%. This sequence joins TRBV7-8 and TRBJ2-4; the D call may be TRBD1 or TRBD2 (6 bases each). This clonotype originated in an adult woman who had mild COVID-19 (a few samples of this study predate the infection). Cell type and time point are not known. Sequenced material: PBMCs or a T cell subset sorted from them (not recorded which). For the CDR3, the DNA is TGTGCCAGCAGCACAGGGACTTCTTTCGCCAAAAACATTCAGTACTTC. Encoded protein: CASSTGTSFAKNIQYF.